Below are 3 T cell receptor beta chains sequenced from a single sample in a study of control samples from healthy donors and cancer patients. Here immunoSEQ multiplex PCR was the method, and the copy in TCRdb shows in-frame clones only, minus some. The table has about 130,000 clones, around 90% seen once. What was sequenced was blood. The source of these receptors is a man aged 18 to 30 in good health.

The CDR3 DNA reads TGTGCCAGCAGCCAGAGCTACAATGAGCAGTTCTTC. Translated, it gives CASSQSYNEQFF. The rearrangement joins TRBV3-1 (or the pseudogene TRBV3-2) to TRBJ2-1; D is undetermined. The V gene lost 3 bases and the J gene lost 3 bases, with 3 bases spanning the gap. The CDR3 is made up of 12 amino acids. In germline, CDR1 is LGHDT, CDR2 YNNKEL (reference sequence).

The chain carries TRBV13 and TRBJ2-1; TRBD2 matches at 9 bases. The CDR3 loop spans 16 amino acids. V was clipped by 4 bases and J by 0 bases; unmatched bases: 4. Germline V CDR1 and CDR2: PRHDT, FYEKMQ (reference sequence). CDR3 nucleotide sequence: TGTGCCAGCAGCTGGGTAGCGGGGGACTCCTACAATGAGCAGTTCTTC. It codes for CASSWVAGDSYNEQFF.

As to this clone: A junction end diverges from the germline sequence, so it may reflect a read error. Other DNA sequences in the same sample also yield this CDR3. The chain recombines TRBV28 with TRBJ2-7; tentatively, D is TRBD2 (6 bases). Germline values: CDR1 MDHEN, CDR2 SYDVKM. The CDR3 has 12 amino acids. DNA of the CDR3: TGTGCGAGCATCAAACCCCCTGGGGACTTGTACTTC. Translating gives CASIKPPGDLYF.